Listed below are T cell receptor beta chains from one sample, sequenced in a study of T cells after yellow fever vaccination. TCRdb itself ran the 5' RACE reads through MiXCR, one entry per CDR3 protein. The data contain approximately 160,000 distinct CDR3 sequences, roughly a tenth of them singletons. Specimen: CD8+ T cells sorted from PBMCs, collected 45 days after the yellow fever booster vaccination. These TCRs come from a young man who received the YFV17D yellow fever vaccine. Both conserved end residues are trimmed from each CDR3. The order of the fields is J gene, CDR3 length, V gene, CDR3 protein.

TRBJ2-1 | 14 | TRBV6-5 | ASSYSGGGLTREQF
TRBJ1-2 | 14 | TRBV20-1 | SASYGQGIADYGYT
TRBJ1-1 | 14 | TRBV3-1 | ASSPGQGWENTEAF
TRBJ2-2 | 13 | TRBV7-2 | ASSASVSGTGELF
TRBJ2-1 | 14 | TRBV4-1 | ASSQEIHRSYNEQF
TRBJ1-5 | 12 | TRBV11-2 | ASSLGQGGWPQH
TRBJ2-3 | 16 | TRBV7-2 | ASSFGLAGGHHTDTQY
TRBJ2-4 | 14 | TRBV15 | ATSRVGGKAKNIQY
TRBJ2-3 | 14 | TRBV27 | ASSLFGGGASDTQY
TRBJ2-7 | 12 | TRBV7-3 | ASSSPERNDEQY
TRBJ1-1 | 11 | TRBV10-3 | AIKEEQAFEAF
TRBJ1-2 | 13 | TRBV12-3/TRBV12-4 | ASSPPDRRNYGYT
TRBJ1-2 | 14 | TRBV7-9 | ASSDRDRAVTYGYT
TRBJ2-5 | 12 | TRBV13 | ASSSSPPVGTQY
TRBJ2-1 | 11 | TRBV6-6 | ASSYSMGNEQF
TRBJ1-1 | 11 | TRBV4-1 | ASSQEVGLEAF
TRBJ2-7 | 16 | TRBV5-1 | ASSFSSTGTGSSYEQY
TRBJ2-1 | 15 | TRBV11-2 | ASSPPGVGGMYNEQF
TRBJ2-1 | 14 | TRBV11-3 | ASSLGQAVRYNEQF
TRBJ1-3 | 14 | TRBV11-2 | ASSLQWTGIGNTIY
TRBJ1-1 | 12 | TRBV27 | ASSSGFGDTEAF
TRBJ2-6 | 14 | TRBV6-4 | ASSDSGGAGANVLT
TRBJ2-1 | 11 | TRBV7-9 | ASSLVGWPEQF
TRBJ2-1 | 15 | TRBV27 | ASSPPEGDVSYNEQF
TRBJ2-2 | 13 | TRBV7-2 | ASRLSVGGTGELF
TRBJ1-4 | 12 | TRBV27 | ASSPDRGDEKLF
TRBJ2-7 | 12 | TRBV13 | ASSLGGNSYEQY
TRBJ2-7 | 13 | TRBV4-1 | ASSPGLAGVYEQY
TRBJ1-1 | 14 | TRBV10-3 | ATLAPGDRLNTEAF
TRBJ2-3 | 14 | TRBV7-9 | ASSTPSGDYRDTQY
TRBJ1-1 | 14 | TRBV7-6 | ASSVGAGAANTEAF
TRBJ1-2 | 11 | TRBV9 | ASAKENFYGYT
TRBJ1-2 | 12 | TRBV6-2/TRBV6-3 | ASSYAIIDYGYT
TRBJ2-1 | 9 | TRBV14 | ASSHYHEQF
TRBJ1-5 | 12 | TRBV6-6 | VSVGGLTNQPQH
TRBJ1-4 | 14 | TRBV12-5 | ASGLVPSATNEKLF
TRBJ1-5 | 16 | TRBV4-3 | ASSQDPPETYSNQPQH
TRBJ2-7 | 13 | TRBV11-2 | ASSSPDRGTYEQY
TRBJ2-5 | 9 | TRBV19 | ASSGRVGLS
TRBJ1-1 | 13 | TRBV2 | ASSPGQGRDTEAF
TRBJ2-2 | 17 | TRBV6-2/TRBV6-3 | ASTSRGRSRLRYTGELF
TRBJ2-1 | 10 | TRBV12-3/TRBV12-4 | ASRRDRNEQF
TRBJ2-5 | 13 | TRBV6-2/TRBV6-3 | ASTSDRASQETQY
TRBJ2-7 | 13 | TRBV29-1 | SVESGRSSFYEQY
TRBJ2-5 | 12 | TRBV28 | ASSLARGLETQY
TRBJ2-3 | 12 | TRBV7-7 | ASSRGDLVDTQY
TRBJ2-3 | 13 | TRBV7-3 | ASSLTGYSTDTQY
TRBJ2-7 | 14 | TRBV7-6 | ASSDDLTGLRGEQY
TRBJ1-2 | 11 | TRBV7-9 | ASSLPGEFGYT
TRBJ2-1 | 12 | TRBV12-3/TRBV12-4 | ASSPPGEGGEQF
TRBJ2-7 | 13 | TRBV7-9 | ASSHGDSSLYEQY
TRBJ1-2 | 11 | TRBV7-9 | ASSWDSNYGYT
TRBJ2-7 | 11 | TRBV13 | ASKTATFGEQY
TRBJ1-2 | 13 | TRBV7-8 | ASSLLPGRNYGYT
TRBJ2-5 | 15 | TRBV7-9 | ASSPRVSLLSQETQY